Listed below are T cell receptor beta chains from one sample, sequenced in a study of T cells in Graves' hyperthyroidism and ophthalmopathy. TCRdb re-called the multiplex PCR reads through MiXCR, storing one row per CDR3 protein. Among 700,000 or so distinct CDR3 sequences, roughly 15% were seen once, and the ten largest hold under 10%. The sample taken for sequencing was blood. All receptors come from a man in his late teens or twenties with Graves' hyperthyroidism. Each CDR3 is given with its conserved first and last residue. Fields, in order: CDR3 protein, V gene, J gene.

CSARDDGGHLETQYF	TRBV20-1	TRBJ2-5
CASSLDASEQFF	TRBV5-4	TRBJ2-1
CASSAGVDYSTDTQYF	TRBV5-8	TRBJ2-3
CAIRYTDTQYF	TRBV10-3	TRBJ2-3
CASSSQGIYNEQFF	TRBV12-3/TRBV12-4	TRBJ2-1
CASSLWTGAYEQYF	TRBV7-2	TRBJ2-7
CASSLTGPPDYGYTF	TRBV5-1	TRBJ1-2
CASTWRNSPLHF	TRBV28	TRBJ1-6
CASSTLGYNEQFF	TRBV6-2/TRBV6-3	TRBJ2-1
CASSPPGAGIETQYF	TRBV28	TRBJ2-5
CAISVEQGARSGYTF	TRBV10-3	TRBJ1-2
CASSFINGNQPQHF	TRBV28	TRBJ1-5